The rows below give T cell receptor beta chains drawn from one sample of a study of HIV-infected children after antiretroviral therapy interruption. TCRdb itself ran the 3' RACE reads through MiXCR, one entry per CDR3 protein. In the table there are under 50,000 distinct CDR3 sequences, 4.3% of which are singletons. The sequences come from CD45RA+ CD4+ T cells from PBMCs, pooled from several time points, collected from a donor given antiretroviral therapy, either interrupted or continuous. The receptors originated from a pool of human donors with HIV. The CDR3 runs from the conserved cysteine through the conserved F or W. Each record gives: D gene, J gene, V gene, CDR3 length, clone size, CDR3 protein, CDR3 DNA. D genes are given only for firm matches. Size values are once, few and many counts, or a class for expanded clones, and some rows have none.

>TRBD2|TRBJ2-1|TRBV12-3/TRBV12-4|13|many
CASRASGGNEQFF
TGTGCCAGCAGGGCTAGCGGGGGTAATGAGCAGTTCTTC
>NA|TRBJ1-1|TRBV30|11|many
CAWSVNTEAFF
TGTGCCTGGAGCGTTAACACTGAAGCTTTCTTT
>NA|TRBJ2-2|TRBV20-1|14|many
CSASDQSNTGELFF
TGCAGTGCTAGTGACCAGTCGAACACCGGGGAGCTGTTTTTT
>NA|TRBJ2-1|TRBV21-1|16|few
CASSKDQGRERHEQFF
TGTGCCAGCAGCAAAGATCAAGGGCGGGAGAGACATGAGCAGTTCTTC
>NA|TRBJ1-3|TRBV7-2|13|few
CASSLWSGNTIYF
TGTGCCAGCAGCTTATGGTCTGGAAACACCATATATTTT
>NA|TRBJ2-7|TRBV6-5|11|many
CASRTVHEQYF
TGTGCCAGCAGGACAGTCCACGAGCAGTACTTC
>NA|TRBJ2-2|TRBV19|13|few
CASSIDQAGELFF
TGTGCCAGTAGTATAGACCAGGCCGGGGAGCTGTTTTTT
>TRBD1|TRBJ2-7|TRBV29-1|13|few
CSVGETGGGEQYF
TGCAGCGTTGGGGAAACAGGGGGCGGCGAGCAGTACTTC
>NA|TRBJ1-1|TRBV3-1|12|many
CASSRLGQEAFF
TGTGCCAGCAGCCGGCTAGGACAGGAAGCTTTCTTT
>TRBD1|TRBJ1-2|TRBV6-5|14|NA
CASKRQGLYYGYTF
TGTGCCAGCAAGAGACAGGGGCTCTACTATGGCTACACCTTC
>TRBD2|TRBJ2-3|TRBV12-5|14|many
CASGWGGRTDTQYF
TGTGCTAGTGGGTGGGGAGGGCGCACAGATACGCAGTATTTT
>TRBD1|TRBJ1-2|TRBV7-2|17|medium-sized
CASSLASRQGVNYGYTF
TGTGCCAGCAGCTTAGCGTCCCGACAGGGTGTAAACTATGGCTACACCTTC
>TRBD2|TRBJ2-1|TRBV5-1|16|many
CASSPPTSGGNNEQFF
TGCGCCAGCAGCCCCCCCACTAGCGGGGGTAACAATGAGCAGTTCTTC
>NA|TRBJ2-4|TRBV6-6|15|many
CASSYPGGAKNIQYF
TGTGCCAGCAGTTACCCCGGAGGGGCCAAAAACATTCAGTACTTC
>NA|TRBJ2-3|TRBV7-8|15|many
CASSVSRLGTDTQYF
TGTGCCAGCAGCGTCTCGCGGTTGGGCACAGATACGCAGTATTTT
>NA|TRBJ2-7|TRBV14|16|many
CASSAGGGGPSYEQYF
TGTGCCAGCAGCGCCGGAGGGGGCGGTCCATCCTACGAGCAGTACTTC
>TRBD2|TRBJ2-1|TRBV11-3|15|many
CASSSLAGRNNEQFF
TGTGCCAGCAGCTCTCTAGCGGGGAGGAACAATGAGCAGTTCTTC
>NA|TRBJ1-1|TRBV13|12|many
CASSSIGAEAFF
TGTGCCAGCAGCTCTATCGGGGCTGAAGCTTTCTTT
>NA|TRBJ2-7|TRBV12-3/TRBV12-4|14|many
CASSLLGKSYEQYF
TGTGCCAGCAGTTTATTGGGCAAATCCTACGAGCAGTACTTC
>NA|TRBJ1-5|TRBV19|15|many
CASSPDEGGLQPQHF
TGTGCCAGTAGCCCGGACGAGGGCGGTTTGCAGCCCCAGCATTTT